The rows below give T cell receptor beta chains drawn from one sample of a study of cytomegalovirus exposure and HLA in healthy donors. The method was immunoSEQ multiplex PCR; TCRdb's version includes in-frame clones alone and lacks a portion of them. This table has about 120,000 clones, roughly 80% appearing once. The sequencing input was PBMCs. Source of these receptors: a woman aged 18-29 years in good health and CMV-seronegative. CDR3s include the opening cysteine and the closing phenylalanine or tryptophan. The D gene is left open where the match is weak. Some rows have no size entry. The others give once, few or many, or a class for an expanded clone.

DNA: TGTGCCAGCAGCTTACCACCCCAAGCTAGTCGCGAGCAGTACTTC
CDR3: CASSLPPQASREQYF
size: few
J: TRBJ2-7
V: TRBV7-7
D: -

DNA: TGTGCCTGGAGTGGACTGTTCACGGGGCAGTACTTC
CDR3: CAWSGLFTGQYF
size: -
J: TRBJ2-7
V: TRBV30
D: -

DNA: TGTGCCAGCAGTGAAGGAGGTGGAGGCATCGCTTTCTTT
CDR3: CASSEGGGGIAFF
size: -
J: TRBJ1-1
V: TRBV6-1
D: -

DNA: TGTGCCAGCAGTTTAATGGCGGGGGGGACTGAAGCTTTCTTT
CDR3: CASSLMAGGTEAFF
size: -
J: TRBJ1-1
V: TRBV27
D: -

DNA: TGTGCCAGCAGTCCGGACAGGATGAGGGAGGATACGCAGTATTTT
CDR3: CASSPDRMREDTQYF
size: -
J: TRBJ2-3
V: TRBV27
D: TRBD1

DNA: TGTGCCAGCAGCCAAGTGGCAGGGGGCAATACGCAGTATTTT
CDR3: CASSQVAGGNTQYF
size: -
J: TRBJ2-3
V: TRBV4-2
D: TRBD1

DNA: TGTGCCAGCAGCTTAGCGCAGGGGCTTCGGACAGATACGCAGTATTTT
CDR3: CASSLAQGLRTDTQYF
size: -
J: TRBJ2-3
V: TRBV11-2
D: -

DNA: TGCAGCGTTATACCGGGACACTTCTCCTACGAGCAGTACTTC
CDR3: CSVIPGHFSYEQYF
size: -
J: TRBJ2-7
V: TRBV29-1
D: -

DNA: TGTTCCAGCAGCTCAGGTGGGGGCGGTCCCAATTCACCCCTCCACTTT
CDR3: CSSSSGGGGPNSPLHF
size: -
J: TRBJ1-6
V: TRBV7-9
D: -

DNA: TGTGCCAGCTCCCCCACCCGGGGGAGGCTTAACTATGGCTACACCTTC
CDR3: CASSPTRGRLNYGYTF
size: -
J: TRBJ1-2
V: TRBV18
D: -

DNA: TGCGCCAGCAGCCAAGACCGGAACACCGGGGAGCTGTTTTTT
CDR3: CASSQDRNTGELFF
size: -
J: TRBJ2-2
V: TRBV4-1
D: -

DNA: TGTGCCAGCACCCCCTCACTCAGGGGGCGGACAGATACGCAGTATTTT
CDR3: CASTPSLRGRTDTQYF
size: -
J: TRBJ2-3
V: TRBV27
D: TRBD1

DNA: TGCGCCAGCAGCTTCAGGGGTTTAGGGAATTCACCCCTCCACTTT
CDR3: CASSFRGLGNSPLHF
size: once
J: TRBJ1-6
V: TRBV5-1
D: -

DNA: TGTGCCAGCAGCCTGACAGCGGGAGGTTCCTACGAGCAGTACTTC
CDR3: CASSLTAGGSYEQYF
size: -
J: TRBJ2-7
V: TRBV2
D: TRBD2